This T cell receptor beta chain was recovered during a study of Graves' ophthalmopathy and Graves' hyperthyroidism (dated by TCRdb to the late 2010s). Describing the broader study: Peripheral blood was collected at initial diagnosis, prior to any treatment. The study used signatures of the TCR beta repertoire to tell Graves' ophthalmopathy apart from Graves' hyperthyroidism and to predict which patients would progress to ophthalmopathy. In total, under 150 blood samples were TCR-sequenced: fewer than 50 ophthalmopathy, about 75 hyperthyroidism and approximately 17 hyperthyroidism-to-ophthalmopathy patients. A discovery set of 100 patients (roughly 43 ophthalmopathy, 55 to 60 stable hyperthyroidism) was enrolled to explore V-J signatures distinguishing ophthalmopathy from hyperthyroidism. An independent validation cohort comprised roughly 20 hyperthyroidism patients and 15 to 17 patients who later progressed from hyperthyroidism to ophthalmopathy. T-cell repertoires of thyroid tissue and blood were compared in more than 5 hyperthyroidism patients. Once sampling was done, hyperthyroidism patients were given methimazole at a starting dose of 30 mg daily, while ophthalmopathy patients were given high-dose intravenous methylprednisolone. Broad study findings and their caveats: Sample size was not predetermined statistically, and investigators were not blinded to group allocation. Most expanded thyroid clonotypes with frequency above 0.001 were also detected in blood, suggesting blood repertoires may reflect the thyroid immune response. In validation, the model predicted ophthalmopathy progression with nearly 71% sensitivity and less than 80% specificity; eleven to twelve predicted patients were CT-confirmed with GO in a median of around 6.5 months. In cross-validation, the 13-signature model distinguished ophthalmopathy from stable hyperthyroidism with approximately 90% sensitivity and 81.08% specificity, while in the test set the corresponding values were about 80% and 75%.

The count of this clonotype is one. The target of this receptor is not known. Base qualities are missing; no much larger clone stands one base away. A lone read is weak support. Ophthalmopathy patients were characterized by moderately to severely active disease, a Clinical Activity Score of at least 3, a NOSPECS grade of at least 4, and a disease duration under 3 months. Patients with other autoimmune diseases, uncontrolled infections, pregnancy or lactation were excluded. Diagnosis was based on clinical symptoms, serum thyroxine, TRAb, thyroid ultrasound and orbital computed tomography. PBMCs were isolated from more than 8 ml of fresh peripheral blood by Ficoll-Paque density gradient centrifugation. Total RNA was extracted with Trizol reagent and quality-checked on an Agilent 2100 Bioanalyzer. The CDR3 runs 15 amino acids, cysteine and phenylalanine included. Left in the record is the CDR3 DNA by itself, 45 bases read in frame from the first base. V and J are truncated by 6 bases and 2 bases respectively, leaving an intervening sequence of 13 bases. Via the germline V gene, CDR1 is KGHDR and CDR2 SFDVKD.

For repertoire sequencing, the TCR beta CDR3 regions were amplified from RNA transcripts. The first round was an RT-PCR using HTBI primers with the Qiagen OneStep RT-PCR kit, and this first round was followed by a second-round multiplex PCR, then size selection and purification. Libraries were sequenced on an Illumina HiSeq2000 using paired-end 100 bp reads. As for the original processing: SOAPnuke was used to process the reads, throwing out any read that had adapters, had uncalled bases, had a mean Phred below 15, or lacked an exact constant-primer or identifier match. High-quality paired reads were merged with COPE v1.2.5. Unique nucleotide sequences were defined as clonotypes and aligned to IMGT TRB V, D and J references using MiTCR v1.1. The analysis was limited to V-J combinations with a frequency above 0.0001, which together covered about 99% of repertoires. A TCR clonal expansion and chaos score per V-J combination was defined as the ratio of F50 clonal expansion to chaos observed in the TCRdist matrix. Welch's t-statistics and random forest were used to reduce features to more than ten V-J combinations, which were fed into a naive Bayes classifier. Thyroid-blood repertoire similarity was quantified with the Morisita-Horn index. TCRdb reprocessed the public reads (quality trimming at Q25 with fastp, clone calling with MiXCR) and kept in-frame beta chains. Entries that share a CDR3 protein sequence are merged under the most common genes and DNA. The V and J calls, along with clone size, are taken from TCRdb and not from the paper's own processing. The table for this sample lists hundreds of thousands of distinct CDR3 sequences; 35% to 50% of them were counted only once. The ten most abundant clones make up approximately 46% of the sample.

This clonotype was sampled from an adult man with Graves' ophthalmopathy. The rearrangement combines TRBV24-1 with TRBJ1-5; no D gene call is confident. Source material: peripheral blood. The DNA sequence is TGTGCCACCAGTTACCCCCAGGCCGGCAATCAGCCCCAGCATTTT. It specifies CATSYPQAGNQPQHF.